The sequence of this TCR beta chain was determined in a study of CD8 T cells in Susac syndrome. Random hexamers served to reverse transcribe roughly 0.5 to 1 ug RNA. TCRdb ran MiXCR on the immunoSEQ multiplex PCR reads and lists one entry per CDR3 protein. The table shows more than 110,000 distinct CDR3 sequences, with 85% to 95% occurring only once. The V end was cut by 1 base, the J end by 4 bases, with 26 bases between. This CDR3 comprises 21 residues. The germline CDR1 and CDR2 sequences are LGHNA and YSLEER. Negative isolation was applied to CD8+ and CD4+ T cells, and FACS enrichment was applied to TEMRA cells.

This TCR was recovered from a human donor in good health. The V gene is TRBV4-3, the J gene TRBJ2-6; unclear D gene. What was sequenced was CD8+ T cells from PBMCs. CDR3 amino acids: CASSQGATPGPSARGANVLTF. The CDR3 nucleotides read TGCGCCAGCAGCCAAGGGGCCACACCGGGTCCATCAGCAAGGGGGGCCAACGTCCTGACTTTC.